One sample yielded the 29 T cell receptor beta chains listed below, sequenced in a study of T cell responses to AZD1222 COVID-19 vaccine. Sequencing was performed with immunoSEQ multiplex PCR; in TCRdb, only in-frame clones are kept and a portion is missing. Here the sample spans 150,000 to 200,000 clones, about 90% being singletons. The specimen comprised peripheral blood, sampled on day 0 of MenACWY control vaccination. The receptors come from an adult in good health.

The genes are TRBV19 and TRBJ2-3; a weak D match, TRBD1 (6 bases). CDR1 and CDR2 from the germline V gene are LNHDA and SQIVND (reference sequence). The CDR3 spans 17 residues. V was shortened by 3 bases and J by 1 base, with 17 bases between the two germline ends. CDR3 loop: CASSMRHKQGGTDTQYF. CDR3 in DNA: TGTGCCAGTAGTATGCGACATAAACAGGGTGGCACAGATACGCAGTATTTT.

This chain joins TRBV6-5 and TRBJ2-7; 10 nucleotides agree with TRBD1. This CDR3 region has 15 residues. Per germline, CDR1 MNHEY and CDR2 SVGAGI. J gave up 0 bases and V 6 bases, and 5 bases lay outside the gene matches. CDR3 DNA sequence: TGTGCCAGCAGCAGACAGGGGGCGAGCTCCTACGAGCAGTACTTC. Translation: CASSRQGASSYEQYF.

The chain recombines TRBV7-2 with TRBJ1-4; D gene uncertain. This CDR3 has 14 amino acids. The germline V gene encodes CDR1 SGHTA and CDR2 FQGNSA. Trimming took 5 bases from V and 0 from J, leaving 7 bases between them. In nucleotides, the CDR3 is TGTGCCAGCAGCCCTAGAGCAACTAATGAAAAACTGTTTTTT. Residues: CASSPRATNEKLFF.

This sequence joins TRBV7-2 and TRBJ2-7, with 7 bases that match TRBD2. The ends lost 1 base at V and 3 bases at J; junction bases unmatched: 6. The CDR3 contains 15 residues. In germline, CDR1 is SGHTA, CDR2 FQGNSA. The CDR3 reads CASSLGFQRGYEQYF. Here the CDR3 DNA reads TGTGCCAGCAGCTTAGGGTTCCAGCGGGGCTACGAGCAGTACTTC.

CDR3 residues: CASSLPHHYGYTF. In nucleotides, the CDR3 is TGTGCCAGCAGTTTACCCCACCACTATGGCTACACCTTC. This chain links TRBV12-3 or TRBV12-4 with TRBJ1-2, with unresolved D. The CDR3 spans 13 residues. Trimming shortened V by 2 bases and J by 3 bases, and 7 bases separated the two germline ends.

V gene TRBV5-4 combines with J gene TRBJ2-3, with D perhaps given as TRBD1 or TRBD2 (5 bases each). Germline CDR1 SGHNT, CDR2 YYREEE (reference sequence). V was cut by 4 bases and J by 2 bases, with 11 bases left in between. CDR3 length: 14 amino acids. The CDR3 is CASSLGANTDTQYF. The DNA for the CDR3 is TGTGCCAGCAGCCTCGGGGCCAACACAGATACGCAGTATTTT.

This sequence joins TRBV6-5 and TRBJ2-7; D is unclear. The germline gives CDR1 MNHEY, CDR2 SVGAGI. The CDR3 has 13 amino acids. Trimming left V 6 bases short and J 4 bases short, with 13 bases between. The CDR3 nucleotides are TGTGCCAGCAGACCTGGTGGAAGGTACGAGCAGTACTTC. Translated, it gives CASRPGGRYEQYF.

The genes are TRBV11-2 and TRBJ1-1; TRBD1 might be the D (5 bases). Per germline, CDR1 SGHAT and CDR2 FQNNGV. With 4 bases removed from V and 1 base from J, the gap between germline ends came to 16 bases. The length of the CDR3 is 16 residues. The CDR3 loop reads CASSSGFRGWNTEAFF. CDR3 in DNA: TGTGCCAGCAGCTCAGGATTTAGGGGATGGAACACTGAAGCTTTCTTT. Together with reference TRBV11-2 and TRBJ1-1, the CDR3 gives the full variable domain: EAGVAQSPRYKIIEKRQSVAFWCNPISGHATLYWYQQILGQGPKLLIQFQNNGVVDDSQLPKDRFSAERLKGVDSTLKIQPAKLEDSAVYLCASSSGFRGWNTEAFFGQGTRLTVV.

The chain employs TRBV19 and TRBJ2-3; maybe TRBD1 (6 bases). The CDR3 length is 16 residues. CDR1 and CDR2 from the germline V gene are LNHDA and SQIVND (reference sequence). V gave up 3 bases and J gave up 2 bases, with 15 bases separating them. The CDR3 nucleotides read TGTGCCAGTAGTATGTATCAGGGGAGCGACACAGATACGCAGTATTTT. Amino acids: CASSMYQGSDTDTQYF. Using reference TRBV19 and TRBJ2-3 for the parts outside the CDR3, the full variable domain is DGGITQSPKYLFRKEGQNVTLSCEQNLNHDAMYWYRQDPGQGLRLIYYSQIVNDFQKGDIAEGYSVSREKKESFPLTVTSAQKNPTAFYLCASSMYQGSDTDTQYFGPGTRLTVL.

This sequence joins TRBV7-9 and TRBJ2-5; no definite D call. Germline CDR1 SEHNR, CDR2 FQNEAQ (reference sequence). The V gene lost 1 base and the J gene lost 1 base, with 7 bases spanning the gap. The CDR3 has 14 residues. CDR3 nucleotides: TGTGCCAGCAGCTTAGTGGCTAGCCAAGAGACCCAGTACTTC. Translating gives CASSLVASQETQYF.

The genes are TRBV4-3 and TRBJ2-6; D not resolved. Trimming cost V 0 bases and J 4 bases, with 7 bases left between them. CDR3 size: 15 residues. Germline V lookup: CDR1 LGHNA, CDR2 YSLEER. CDR3 coding DNA: TGCGCCAGCAGCCAAGATCCTAGAGGGGCCAACGTCCTGACTTTC. It specifies CASSQDPRGANVLTF.

The rearrangement links TRBV7-2 to TRBJ2-5; D remains unclear. The CDR3 runs to 15 residues. Germline CDR1 is SGHTA and CDR2 is FQGNSA. Trimming took off 1 base at V and 2 bases at J, with 11 bases between the two ends. In DNA, the CDR3 is TGTGCCAGCAGCTTAGATCCCAGCAGACAAGAGACCCAGTACTTC. The encoded protein is CASSLDPSRQETQYF. The full variable domain, rest sourced from reference TRBV7-2 and TRBJ2-5, is GAGVSQSPSNKVTEKGKDVELRCDPISGHTALYWYRQSLGQGLEFLIYFQGNSAPDKSGLPSDRFSAERTGGSVSTLTIQRTQQEDSAVYLCASSLDPSRQETQYFGPGTRLLVL.

CDR3: CASSEGWGYNEQFF. The CDR3 DNA reads TGTGCCAGCAGCGAGGGATGGGGCTACAATGAGCAGTTCTTC. This sequence joins TRBV5-6 and TRBJ2-1; tentatively, D is TRBD2 (5 bases). The CDR3 runs to 14 residues. V gave up 4 bases and J gave up 3 bases, with 11 bases separating them. Germline values: CDR1 SGHDT, CDR2 YYEEEE.

This clone has more than one count but fewer than ten. Germline is not matched at one junction end, which may reflect a read error. The rearrangement joins TRBV12-3 or TRBV12-4 to TRBJ1-5; tentatively, D is TRBD1 (5 bases). The CDR3 extends over 12 amino acids. The CDR3 loop is CASSRDGLLRSF. DNA of the CDR3: TGTGCCAGCAGTCGGGACGGACTGTTACGGAGTTTT.

The chain is built from TRBV7-9 and TRBJ1-2; D might be TRBD1 (5 bases). The V gene lost 4 bases and the J gene lost 7 bases, with 16 bases spanning the gap. The CDR3 spans 14 residues. Germline V gene data show CDR1 as SEHNR and CDR2 as FQNEAQ (reference sequence). The CDR3 region is CASSSMGQGLGYTF. The CDR3 nucleotides are TGTGCCAGCAGCTCGATGGGGCAGGGCCTTGGCTACACCTTC.

The J gene is TRBJ1-2, the V gene TRBV9, with TRBD1 identical over 10 bases. V dropped 0 bases and J dropped 8; count of bases not matched to a gene: 4. CDR1 and CDR2 from the germline V gene are SGDLS and YYNGEE. The CDR3 is made up of 14 amino acids. The CDR3 loop reads CASSVGQGAGGYTF. Here the CDR3 DNA reads TGTGCCAGCAGCGTAGGACAGGGGGCGGGCGGCTACACCTTC. The variable domain in full, completed from reference TRBV9 and TRBJ1-2, reads DSGVTQTPKHLITATGQRVTLRCSPRSGDLSVYWYQQSLDQGLQFLIQYYNGEERAKGNILERFSAQQFPDLHSELNLSSLELGDSALYFCASSVGQGAGGYTFGSGTRLTVV.

J is TRBJ2-1 and V is TRBV10-2; 12 bases align to TRBD2. This CDR3 is 14 amino acids long. Germline V gene data show CDR1 as WSHSY and CDR2 as SAAADI. J lost 6 bases, V lost 10 bases, and 7 bases had no gene match. The CDR3 DNA reads TGCGCCATAAGCAGACTAGCGGGGGTCAATGAGCAGTTCTTC. Protein sequence: CAISRLAGVNEQFF.

The chain combines TRBV27 with TRBJ2-5, with D perhaps TRBD2 (5 bases). The CDR3 is 15 residues long. V was clipped by 6 bases and J by 1 base, with 15 bases between them. Germline values: CDR1 MNHEY, CDR2 SMNVEV (reference sequence). Written as DNA, the CDR3 is TGTGCCAGCAGAACCCTCGGAGGCATCCAAGAGACCCAGTACTTC. This gives the protein CASRTLGGIQETQYF.

The CDR3 protein is CASSLTGQSNQPQHF. Here the CDR3 DNA reads TGCGCCAGCAGCCTTACAGGGCAGAGCAATCAGCCCCAGCATTTT. The V call is TRBV5-1, the J call TRBJ1-5; the D gene is possibly TRBD1 (6 bases). CDR3 length: 15 amino acids. V lost 4 bases and J lost 1, with 12 bases in between. CDR1 is SGHRS and CDR2 is YFSETQ in the germline V gene.

This clone showed up just once. This chain uses TRBV28 with TRBJ2-7; a weak D match, TRBD1 (7 bases). V was pared by 7 bases and J by 5 bases, with 15 bases between. CDR3 length equals 13 residues. Germline V gene sequence: CDR1 MDHEN, CDR2 SYDVKM. The CDR3 loop is CASTAGQSNEQYF. In DNA, the CDR3 is TGTGCCAGCACCGCGGGACAGTCGAACGAGCAGTACTTC.

The chain carries TRBV18 and TRBJ2-7, with unresolved D. The CDR3 runs 14 residues. Per the germline V gene, CDR1 is KGHSH and CDR2 is LQKENI. Trimming took 1 base from V and 0 from J, leaving 7 bases between them. For the CDR3, the DNA is TGTGCCAGCTCACCACTGGACGTCTCCTACGAGCAGTACTTC. This codes for CASSPLDVSYEQYF.

The chain employs TRBV30 and TRBJ2-1; the match to TRBD2 covers 10 bases. Losses at the gene ends were 5 bases for V and 3 bases for J; bases not matched to a gene: 4. Germline CDR1 GTSNPN, CDR2 SVGIG (reference sequence). This CDR3 region has 14 residues. The CDR3 bases are TGTGCCTGGGGTAGCGGGAGGAACTACAATGAGCAGTTCTTC. It translates to CAWGSGRNYNEQFF. The full variable domain, its missing parts supplied by reference TRBV30 and TRBJ2-1, is SQTIHQWPATLVQPVGSPLSLECTVEGTSNPNLYWYRQAAGRGLQLLFYSVGIGQISSEVPQNLSASRPQDRQFILSSKKLLLSDSGFYLCAWGSGRNYNEQFFGPGTRLTVL.

This chain joins TRBV28 and TRBJ2-3, with TRBD2 as a possible D gene (6 bases). The germline V and J ends were trimmed by 3 bases and 0 bases, with 7 bases remaining between them. The CDR3 totals 14 residues. CDR1 and CDR2 (germline): MDHEN, SYDVKM. CDR3 in amino acids: CASSLRDSTDTQYF. CDR3 bases: TGTGCCAGCAGTTTGCGGGACAGCACAGATACGCAGTATTTT.

The rearrangement links TRBV29-1 to TRBJ2-3; 10 bases map to TRBD1. Germline assignment: CDR1 SQVTM and CDR2 ANQGSEA. This CDR3 is 18 amino acids long. J lost 6 bases, V lost 7 bases, and 22 bases had no gene match. The CDR3 DNA follows: TGCAGCGCCTCCCAGCCTCGGACAGGGGGATTCTTGGCGGATACGCAGTATTTT. Encoded protein: CSASQPRTGGFLADTQYF.

The rearrangement uses TRBV7-9 and TRBJ2-1; 9 positions agree with TRBD2. Germline V gene data show CDR1 as SEHNR and CDR2 as FQNEAQ (reference sequence). The V gene end was trimmed by 1 base and the J gene end by 8 bases; junction bases not matched to a gene: 6. The CDR3 covers 15 residues. As DNA, the CDR3 is TGTGCCAGCAGCTTAGTCCTAGCGGGATGGGATGAGCAGTTCTTC. Translation gives CASSLVLAGWDEQFF.

This chain joins TRBV25-1 and TRBJ2-7, with D unclear. Germline CDR1 MGHDK, CDR2 SYGVNS. With 4 bases removed from V and 4 bases from J, the gap between germline ends came to 17 bases. The length of the CDR3 is 15 residues. The CDR3 DNA reads as TGTGCCAGCAGTGGGAAACCAACGGCCTCTTACGAGCAGTACTTC. Its translation: CASSGKPTASYEQYF.

This chain connects TRBV9 to TRBJ1-1; D is ambiguous. This CDR3 has 15 residues. Looked up from germline, CDR1 is SGDLS and CDR2 is YYNGEE. Trimming removed 1 base at V and 0 bases at J, with 10 bases between. CDR3 DNA: TGTGCCAGCAGCGTACCCCGGGCCGTGAACACTGAAGCTTTCTTT. Protein: CASSVPRAVNTEAFF.

The rearrangement joins TRBV18 to TRBJ2-7; no reliable D call. The V gene's germline CDR1 is KGHSH and CDR2 LQKENI. There are 14 residues in the CDR3. The germline V and J ends were trimmed by 4 bases and 3 bases, with 13 bases remaining between them. CDR3 nucleotides: TGTGCCAGCTCACTAGGGTGGCCAGTCTACGAGCAGTACTTC. Protein sequence: CASSLGWPVYEQYF.

The V and J genes are TRBV28 and TRBJ1-4, with a possible D match to TRBD1 (5 bases). The V gene lost 3 bases and the J gene lost 2 bases, with 13 bases spanning the gap. This CDR3 comprises 16 residues. CDR1 is MDHEN and CDR2 is SYDVKM in the germline V gene. As DNA, the CDR3 is TGTGCCAGCAGTTTCCCAGGGATGCGCACTAATGAAAAACTGTTTTTT. As protein: CASSFPGMRTNEKLFF.